This entry describes one T cell receptor (beta chain). The antigen is unknown. This record belongs to a study of persistence of HIV-infected CD4 T cells. Turning to the study itself: A median of about 8 years of suppressive ART preceded sampling.

Germline CDR1 reads LGHNA; CDR2 reads YSLEER. The CDR3 runs 19 residues. V was clipped by 0 bases and J by 5 bases, with 24 bases between them. The immunoSEQ assay was version 4, run in survey mode. Method: immunoSEQ multiplex PCR; TCRdb's copy keeps in-frame clones and lacks some. The table includes more than 30,000 clones, around four fifths detected once. Cells were stimulated with overlapping HIV-1 Gag 15-mer peptides. Sorted nonresponding memory CD4+ T cells were CD40L-negative, CD69-negative, CD45RO-high. Donors had CD4+ T cell counts above 400 cells/uL and were CMV-seropositive. General study findings and limits: Degenerate expanded CDR3beta sequences were enriched among CMV- and Gag-responding cells. Within sorted populations, more oligoclonal TCRs accompanied more oligoclonal proviruses.

The sample was CD4+ T cells sorted from PBMCs after 18-hour stimulation, taken from a patient who received antiretroviral therapy. This clonotype was obtained from an adult woman with HIV who was CMV-seropositive. The chain links TRBV4-3 to TRBJ2-3; possibly TRBD1 for D (6 bases). CDR3 region: CASSQDRVGRAGAEDTQYF. For the CDR3, the DNA is TGCGCCAGCAGCCAAGATCGTGTGGGTCGGGCAGGGGCAGAAGATACGCAGTATTTT.